The 17 T cell receptor beta chains reported below all come from one sample, sequenced in a study of identical twins. TCRdb called the 5' RACE reads again in MiXCR, with one record for every CDR3 protein. The sample shows 350,000 to 450,000 distinct CDR3 sequences, approximately 18% of them seen only once. The sequenced material came from naive T cells sorted from blood. The receptor source for this set is a man aged 45-60 years in good health.

Ten or more counts support this clonotype. The chain joins TRBV29-1 to TRBJ2-1; 8 nucleotides align to TRBD2. The germline CDR1 and CDR2 sequences are SQVTM and ANQGSEA. V lost 4 bases and J lost 4; bases outside the gene matches: 12. The length of the CDR3 is 16 residues. The CDR3 DNA reads TGCAGCGTTGGTCAAGCGGGGGTCGTCCTGTACAATGAGCAGTTCTTC. Its protein product is CSVGQAGVVLYNEQFF.

This clonotype has only a few counts. The V and J genes are TRBV27 and TRBJ2-1, with D unclear. The CDR3 is 13 amino acids. CDR1 is MNHEY and CDR2 is SMNVEV in the germline V gene (reference sequence). V lost 6 bases, J lost 5 bases, and 11 bases lay in between. The CDR3 loop reads CASSSAQNNEQFF. The CDR3 DNA reads TGTGCCAGCAGCTCGGCGCAAAACAATGAGCAGTTCTTC.

The chain recombines TRBV5-1 with TRBJ1-1, with TRBD1 identical over 10 bases. Germline assignment: CDR1 SGHRS and CDR2 YFSETQ. The CDR3 covers 14 residues. V lost 4 bases, J lost 7 bases, and 7 bases stayed unmatched. The CDR3, as DNA: TGCGCCAGCAGCCCGGGACAGGGGATTTTTGAAGCTTTCTTT. Translated: CASSPGQGIFEAFF.

The chain links TRBV7-9 to TRBJ2-5; 7 bases line up with TRBD1. Unmatched junction bases numbered 11, after V lost 5 bases and J lost 5 bases. CDR1 is SEHNR and CDR2 is FQNEAQ in the germline V gene (reference sequence). CDR3 length: 15 amino acids. The CDR3 coding sequence is TGTGCCAGCAGCCGGTATCCAGGGGGTTGGGAGACCCAGTACTTC. Translation gives CASSRYPGGWETQYF.

This clonotype was seen a few times. V usage is TRBV7-9 and J usage is TRBJ2-7, with D perhaps matching TRBD1 (6 bases). From germline, CDR1 is SEHNR and CDR2 FQNEAQ (reference sequence). With 5 bases removed from V and 3 bases from J, the gap between germline ends came to 11 bases. CDR3 length equals 13 residues. CDR3 coding DNA: TGTGCCAGCAGCAATGGACAGAGCTACGAGCAGTACTTC. Translation gives CASSNGQSYEQYF.

The chain carries TRBV7-8 and TRBJ1-5; D is unresolved. V was trimmed by 5 bases and J by 3 bases, leaving 11 bases between them. The CDR3 is 14 amino acids. Germline V gene sequence: CDR1 SGHVS, CDR2 FQNEAQ. The CDR3 loop is CASSAVPINQPQHF. CDR3 bases: TGTGCCAGCAGCGCCGTCCCTATCAATCAGCCCCAGCATTTT.

This clonotype was detected only a few times. This rearrangement joins TRBV6-6 to TRBJ1-2, with 7 bases fitting TRBD1. In germline, CDR1 is MNHNY, CDR2 SVGAGI (reference sequence). This CDR3 comprises 12 residues. V lost 4 bases to trimming and J lost 7 bases; unmatched junction nucleotides: 3. The CDR3 is CASSSQGSGYTF. The CDR3 bases are TGTGCCAGCAGTTCACAGGGGTCTGGCTACACCTTC.

V is TRBV23-1 and J is TRBJ1-5, with D possibly TRBD1 on 5 matching bases. TRBV23-1 carries the ORF label, with uncertain function. Trimming took 7 bases from V and 2 from J, leaving 15 bases between them. The CDR3 has 15 residues. CDR3 region: CASTSWGEGNQPQHF. In DNA, the CDR3 is TGCGCCAGCACCAGTTGGGGGGAAGGCAATCAGCCCCAGCATTTT.

This clonotype was seen repeatedly, ten times or more. V gene TRBV7-8 combines with J gene TRBJ1-2; possibly TRBD1 for D (6 bases). V was shortened by 4 bases and J by 3 bases, with 15 bases between the two germline ends. From germline, CDR1 is SGHVS and CDR2 FQNEAQ. This CDR3 has 15 residues. For the CDR3, the DNA is TGTGCCAGCAGCTCACGGAGAGGACAGCACTATGGCTACACCTTC. Encoded protein: CASSSRRGQHYGYTF.

The chain has TRBV12-3 or TRBV12-4 and TRBJ2-1, with 9 positions matching TRBD2. V was pared by 6 bases and J by 2 bases, with 11 bases of the junction left unmatched. CDR3 length: 17 amino acids. In nucleotides, the CDR3 is TGTGCCAGCAGCCCAGAAGCGGGAGGTAAGGCCTACAATGAGCAGTTCTTC. Amino acids: CASSPEAGGKAYNEQFF.

This clonotype was counted ten times or more. The J gene is TRBJ2-1, the V gene TRBV7-2, with 9 nucleotides matching TRBD2. Unmatched junction bases numbered 3, after V lost 0 bases and J lost 6 bases. This CDR3 has 15 residues. Per the germline V gene, CDR1 is SGHTA and CDR2 is FQGNSA. CDR3 in amino acids: CASSLAGTSLNEQFF. The CDR3 DNA follows: TGTGCCAGCAGCTTAGCCGGGACTAGCCTCAATGAGCAGTTCTTC. Full variable domain (remainder filled in from reference TRBV7-2 and TRBJ2-1): GAGVSQSPSNKVTEKGKDVELRCDPISGHTALYWYRQSLGQGLEFLIYFQGNSAPDKSGLPSDRFSAERTGGSVSTLTIQRTQQEDSAVYLCASSLAGTSLNEQFFGPGTRLTVL.

J is TRBJ2-5 and V is TRBV20-1, with unresolved D. V was clipped by 0 bases and J by 1 base, with 15 bases between them. The length of the CDR3 is 16 residues. CDR1 is DFQATT and CDR2 is SNEGSKA in the germline V gene (reference sequence). As DNA, the CDR3 is TGCAGTGCTAGAGATCGTTCGCGGCGGCCCCAAGAGACCCAGTACTTC. Amino acids: CSARDRSRRPQETQYF.

The genes are TRBV12-3 or TRBV12-4 and TRBJ2-1, with D possibly matching TRBD2 (6 bases). V gave up 6 bases and J gave up 8 bases, with 20 bases separating them. The CDR3 length is 15 residues. The CDR3 here is CASRPGGARRDEQFF. CDR3 nucleotide sequence: TGTGCCAGCAGACCTGGCGGGGCCCGAAGGGATGAGCAGTTCTTC.

This clonotype occurred a few times. V and J are TRBV30 and TRBJ2-7; 11 positions match TRBD2. Germline CDR1 and CDR2: GTSNPN and SVGIG (reference sequence). The CDR3 consists of 14 residues. V trimming: 3 bases; J trimming: 5 bases; junction bases outside the gene matches: 6. CDR3 in DNA: TGTGCCTGGAGGCTAGCGGGAGGTTCACACGAGCAGTACTTC. Residues: CAWRLAGGSHEQYF. Together with reference TRBV30 and TRBJ2-7, the CDR3 gives the full variable domain: SQTIHQWPATLVQPVGSPLSLECTVEGTSNPNLYWYRQAAGRGLQLLFYSVGIGQISSEVPQNLSASRPQDRQFILSSKKLLLSDSGFYLCAWRLAGGSHEQYFGPGTRLTVT.

This clonotype was seen a few times. The chain joins TRBV20-1 to TRBJ2-7; D is undetermined. Germline V gives CDR1 DFQATT, CDR2 SNEGSKA (reference sequence). V was cut by 0 bases and J by 2 bases, with 17 bases left in between. The CDR3 runs to 16 residues. The CDR3 DNA reads TGCAGTGCTAGAGATCCCGTGCGGCAGTCTCCCTACGAGCAGTACTTC. It codes for CSARDPVRQSPYEQYF.

This clonotype came up many times. The rearrangement uses TRBV20-1 and TRBJ2-2, with D hard to call. Between the trimmed V and J ends, which lost 6 bases and 6 bases, there was a span of 14 bases. Germline V gene sequence: CDR1 DFQATT, CDR2 SNEGSKA (reference sequence). This CDR3 is 13 amino acids long. The CDR3 here is CSAPVGWSGELFF. As DNA, the CDR3 is TGCAGTGCCCCGGTTGGGTGGTCCGGGGAGCTGTTTTTT.

This clonotype was found many times. The rearrangement links TRBV7-2 to TRBJ2-5; D gene ambiguous. Trimming left V 3 bases short and J 6 bases short, with 5 bases between. This CDR3 comprises 11 residues. CDR1 and CDR2 from the germline V gene are SGHTA and FQGNSA. The CDR3 sequence is CASSFRQTQYF. The CDR3 DNA sequence: TGTGCCAGCAGCTTTCGACAGACCCAGTACTTC.